The clone carrying this T cell receptor (beta chain) was picked up a small number of times. The sample originates from a study of blood T cell repertoires in COVID-19. Study context: There were acute and convalescent COVID-19 samples, and they came from the United States, Italy and Spain. T cells, B-cell-depleted T cells, or PBMCs supplied cDNA or gDNA.

In the study's own analysis: Cell counts per sample came from amplifying reference gene primers. Only in-frame clones appear in the TCRdb table, and some are missing; sequencing was by immunoSEQ multiplex PCR. The DNA gave D and trimming, while V, J and clone size come from that table. The data show about 250,000 clones, with around 85% seen just once and 7.5% to 9% held by the top ten. V lost 1 base, J lost 13 bases, and 6 bases stayed unmatched. The CDR3 loop spans 13 amino acids. The germline CDR1 and CDR2 sequences are SGHAT and FQNNGV. The receptor was derived from a woman over 75 with acute or convalescent COVID-19. The chain couples TRBV11-2 to TRBJ2-1, with 8 bases aligning to TRBD2. What was sequenced was peripheral blood. In nucleotides, the CDR3 is TGTGCCAGCAGCTTAGGGACTAGCCCGGGACAGTTCTTC. Protein product: CASSLGTSPGQFF.